This T cell receptor beta chain was observed in a study of tumour-infiltrating T cells in Burkitt lymphoma. The table came from immunoSEQ multiplex PCR; TCRdb's copy has only in-frame clones and leaves some out. The sample holds tens of thousands of clones; approximately 31% are singletons and the top ten take roughly 2.6%. With 2 bases clipped from V and 3 bases from J, the junction kept 5 bases outside the gene matches. This CDR3 has 15 residues. CDR1 is SGDLS, CDR2 YYNGEE, per germline. Material: tumor tissue. This chain uses TRBV9 with TRBJ2-1; TRBD2 aligns across 7 bases. This clonotype was obtained from a human donor with Burkitt lymphoma. The CDR3 region has the DNA TGTGCCAGCAGCGTGGGGAGGGGCTACTACAATGAGCAGTTCTTC. Translating it yields CASSVGRGYYNEQFF.